This TCR beta chain was identified during a study of blood T cell repertoires in COVID-19. Looking at the study overall: Acute and convalescent COVID-19 samples came from the United States, Italy and Spain. Sources were T cells, B-cell-depleted T cells, or PBMCs; the material itself was cDNA or gDNA.

Authors' analysis steps: Amplification from reference gene primers served as the basis for estimated nucleated cell counts. Sequenced by immunoSEQ multiplex PCR; TCRdb stores in-frame clones only, minus some. V, J and clone size reflect that table, while D and trimming were determined from the DNA. The sample has about 300,000 clones; 70% to 90% are singletons. The CDR3 has 14 amino acids. Trimming took off 6 bases at V and 0 bases at J, with 11 bases between the two ends. The germline CDR1 and CDR2 sequences are KGHSH and LQKENI. The sample consisted of peripheral blood. This chain uses TRBV18 with TRBJ2-5; unclear D gene. The sequence was collected from a man aged 18 to 29 who had recovered from COVID-19. CDR3 bases: TGTGCCAGCTCCCCGAGCCCCTACCAAGAGACCCAGTACTTC. Protein product: CASSPSPYQETQYF.